This is a list of T cell receptor beta chains from one sample in a study of blood T cell repertoires in COVID-19. Method: immunoSEQ multiplex PCR; TCRdb's copy keeps in-frame clones and lacks some. The repertoire has fewer than 200,000 clones, 70% to 90% of them found once; the top ten carry roughly 1.2%. Sequenced sample: peripheral blood. These TCRs come from a man between 60 and 75 years old who had recovered from COVID-19. The CDR3 runs from the conserved cysteine through the conserved F or W. Clone size is given for some rows only: seen once, a few or many times, or a class if the clone is expanded.

>TRBJ2-3|few|TRBV15
CATNLGQGVPDTQYF
>TRBJ2-6|once|TRBV5-1
CASSLAYGSGANVLTF
>TRBJ1-1|.|TRBV30
CAWNGGLDTEAFF
>TRBJ2-4|.|TRBV27
CASSPIVGTALAKNIQYF
>TRBJ2-1|few|TRBV7-9
CASSLGAGETTDNEQFF
>TRBJ1-6|.|TRBV19
CASSSGFRENSPLHF
>TRBJ1-1|.|TRBV6-5
CASSQSGGTEAFF
>TRBJ1-1|.|TRBV4-3
CASSQTVVSGTEAFF
>TRBJ1-1|.|TRBV19
CASSMPGLNTEAFF
>TRBJ2-7|once|TRBV7-9
CASSLEGQVHEQYF
>TRBJ2-3|.|TRBV7-2
CASSPWERASTDTQYF
>TRBJ2-1|few|TRBV27
CASSSPGVGNEQFF
>TRBJ2-7|.|TRBV13
CASSKGRGTESYEQYF
>TRBJ2-7|few|TRBV30
CAWSLGTATYEQYF
>TRBJ2-7|.|TRBV2
CASSASYEQYF
>TRBJ1-4|.|TRBV10-3
CAISEGQTGREKLFF
>TRBJ1-4|.|TRBV5-8
CASSVHRDRAGTNEKLFF
>TRBJ1-6|few|TRBV4-2
CASSQNPGQGYSPLHF
>TRBJ2-5|.|TRBV7-9
CASSWFEGLLAETQYF
>TRBJ2-7|.|TRBV5-1
CASSLGTGNYEQYF
>TRBJ1-5|.|TRBV5-5
CASSLGQANQPQHF
>TRBJ1-2|.|TRBV3-1/TRBV3-2
CASSQAGQLNYGYTF
>TRBJ2-3|once|TRBV6-6
CASSYPSNTDTQYF
>TRBJ1-2|.|TRBV3-1/TRBV3-2
CASSQITGGYGYTF
>TRBJ1-2|few|TRBV7-9
CASSPPGGGYGYTF
>TRBJ2-4|.|TRBV6-2/TRBV6-3
CASSFRGRMGALGNIQYF
>TRBJ1-4|.|TRBV2
CATRGQTSAEKLFF
>TRBJ1-6|.|TRBV10-3
CAASGQGGSPLHF
>TRBJ1-5|.|TRBV27
CASSRTGASNQPQHF
>TRBJ2-7|.|TRBV7-8
CASSSGGVAYEQYF
>TRBJ2-7|once|TRBV19
CASSTGTGWGNYEQYF
>TRBJ2-1|.|TRBV20-1
CSASAGEQFF
>TRBJ2-4|.|TRBV27
CASSPQPGHRLAKNIQYF
>TRBJ2-5|once|TRBV7-8
CASSLRTSYAQYF
>TRBJ2-3|.|TRBV7-2
CASSSQSTDTQYF
>TRBJ2-2|.|TRBV3-1/TRBV3-2
CASRGGQGISGELFF
>TRBJ1-1|.|TRBV19
CASSIQGNTEAFF
>TRBJ2-7|.|TRBV5-1
CASSLRHDEQYF
>TRBJ2-1|few|TRBV2
CASSDRGSTGDEQFF
>TRBJ2-3|once|TRBV5-4
CASSLGVYGVTSTDTQYF
>TRBJ1-1|.|TRBV3-1/TRBV3-2
CASSQEGHLNTEAFF
>TRBJ1-1|.|TRBV11-2
CASSLDMQGGTEAFF
>TRBJ1-1|.|TRBV5-1
CATALIEAAEAFF
>TRBJ1-5|.|TRBV5-4
CASSLGGGAQPQHF
>TRBJ1-5|.|TRBV11-2
CASSLGRRGLGNQPQHF
>TRBJ2-2|.|TRBV3-1/TRBV3-2
CASGKTGGETSRDGELFF
>TRBJ2-7|.|TRBV6-2/TRBV6-3
CASSGLRRVSYEQYF
>TRBJ1-5|.|TRBV19
CASREGIAYSNQPQHF
>TRBJ2-7|.|TRBV4-3
CASSQGWTGIYEQYF
>TRBJ1-1|.|TRBV18
CASSVQENTEAFF
>TRBJ2-7|.|TRBV5-1
CASSLLAGEQYF
>TRBJ1-2|.|TRBV19
CASSGQGTDYGYTF
>TRBJ1-4|few|TRBV2
CATRGVSTNEKLFF